This TCR beta chain was sequenced during a study of T cell repertoires in cytomegalovirus infection. Study-level information: Peptides in the study included HLA-C-restricted and HLA-B-restricted CMV epitopes. Public TCR beta signature analysis indicated the presence of both CMV infection and matching HLA type. Points from the study as a whole: Using cumulative public TCR beta family frequency, the authors identified those who carried CMV together with the relevant HLA. Dominant in the ex vivo response were TCR beta clonotypes restricted by HLA-C and specific for CMV.

TCRdb redid the calling of the reads with MiXCR, one entry per CDR3 protein. Of 650,000 to 900,000 distinct CDR3 sequences in the sample, around a third were seen once. Of note for this clonotype: Its specificity is not known.

The sample was cultured CD8+ T cells from PBMCs, taken from culture after CMV antigen stimulation. The receptor was isolated from a human donor in good health (CMV status not recorded). Some clones in this sample may be carry-over from other donors' samples.

The chain's CDR3 is CASSERDPLMIVQFF. DNA for the CDR3: TGTGCCAGCAGTGAACGGGACCCCCTTATGATTGTGCAGTTCTTC. The chain uses TRBV2 and TRBJ2-1; D is possibly TRBD1 or TRBD2 (5 bases each). This CDR3 contains 15 residues. The V gene's germline CDR1 is SNHLY and CDR2 FYNNEI. V was clipped by 2 bases and J by 12 bases, with 20 bases between them.